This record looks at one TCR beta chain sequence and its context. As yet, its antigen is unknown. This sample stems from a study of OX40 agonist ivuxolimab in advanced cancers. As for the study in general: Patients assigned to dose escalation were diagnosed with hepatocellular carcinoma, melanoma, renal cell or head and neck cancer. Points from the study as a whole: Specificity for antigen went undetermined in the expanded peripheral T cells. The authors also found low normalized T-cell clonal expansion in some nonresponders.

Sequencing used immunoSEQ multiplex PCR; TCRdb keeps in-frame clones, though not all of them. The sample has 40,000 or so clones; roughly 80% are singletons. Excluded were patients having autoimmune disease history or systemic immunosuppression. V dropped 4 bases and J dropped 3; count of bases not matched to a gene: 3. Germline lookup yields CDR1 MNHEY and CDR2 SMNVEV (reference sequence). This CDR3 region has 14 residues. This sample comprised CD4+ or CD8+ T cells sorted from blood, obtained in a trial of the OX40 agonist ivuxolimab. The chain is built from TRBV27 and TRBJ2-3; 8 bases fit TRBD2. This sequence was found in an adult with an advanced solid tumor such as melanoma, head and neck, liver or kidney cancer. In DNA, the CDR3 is TGTGCCAGCAGTTGGGCGGGGGGAACAGATACGCAGTATTTT. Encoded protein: CASSWAGGTDTQYF.